Included here is one T cell receptor (beta chain) sequence, with context. This sample was included in a study of blood T cell repertoires in COVID-19. Study in general: Italy, Spain and the United States were the sources of the convalescent and acute COVID-19 samples. PBMCs, B-cell-depleted T cells, or T cells provided the cDNA or gDNA that made up the material.

Data came from immunoSEQ multiplex PCR; TCRdb stores just in-frame clones and leaves some out. The data hold a few hundred thousand clones, with approximately 85% observed a single time. Looked up from germline, CDR1 is SGHRS and CDR2 is YFSETQ. This CDR3 is built from 15 residues. V was shortened by 2 bases and J by 2 bases, with 13 bases between the two germline ends. Seattle patients were enrolled while actively infected and followed longitudinally. The chain links TRBV5-1 to TRBJ2-5; tentatively, D is TRBD1 (5 bases). The receptor comes from an elderly woman with COVID-19, enrolled during active disease. Material for sequencing was peripheral blood. CDR3 residues: CASSFEGVGQETQYF. CDR3 bases: TGCGCCAGCAGCTTTGAAGGGGTCGGGCAAGAGACCCAGTACTTC.